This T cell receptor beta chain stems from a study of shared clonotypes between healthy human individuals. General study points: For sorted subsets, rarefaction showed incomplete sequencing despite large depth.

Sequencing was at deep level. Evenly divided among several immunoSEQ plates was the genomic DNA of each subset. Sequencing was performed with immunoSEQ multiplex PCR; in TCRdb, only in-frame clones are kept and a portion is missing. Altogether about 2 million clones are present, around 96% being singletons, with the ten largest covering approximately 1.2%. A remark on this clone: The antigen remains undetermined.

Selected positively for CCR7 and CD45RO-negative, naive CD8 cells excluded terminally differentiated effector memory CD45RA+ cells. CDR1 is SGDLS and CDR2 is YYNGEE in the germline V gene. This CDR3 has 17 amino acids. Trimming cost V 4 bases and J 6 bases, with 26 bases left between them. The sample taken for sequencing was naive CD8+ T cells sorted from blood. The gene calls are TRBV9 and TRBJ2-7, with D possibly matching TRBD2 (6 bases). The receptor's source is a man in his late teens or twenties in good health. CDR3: CASSRKVPGPRGTEQYF. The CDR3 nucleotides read TGTGCCAGCAGCAGAAAAGTCCCGGGGCCACGGGGGACCGAGCAGTACTTC. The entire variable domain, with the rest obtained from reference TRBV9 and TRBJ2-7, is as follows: DSGVTQTPKHLITATGQRVTLRCSPRSGDLSVYWYQQSLDQGLQFLIQYYNGEERAKGNILERFSAQQFPDLHSELNLSSLELGDSALYFCASSRKVPGPRGTEQYFGPGTRLTVT.